These T cell receptor beta chains were read from a single sample in a study of blood T cell repertoires in COVID-19. Libraries were prepared by immunoSEQ multiplex PCR; TCRdb keeps only in-frame clonotypes and omits some of them. The table shows 85,000 to 120,000 clones, with 84% occurring only once. What was sequenced was peripheral blood. The receptors derive from a human donor in a cohort sampled during active COVID-19. Each CDR3 is given with its conserved first and last residue. The D gene is left open where the match is weak. Size is omitted from some rows. Given values are once, few, many or a class for expanded clones.

v_call: TRBV15
j_call: TRBJ1-2
d_call: NA
clone_size: NA
cdr3_aa: CATSSLTGGPGYGYTF
cdr3_nt: TGTGCCACCAGCAGTTTGACGGGAGGCCCGGGCTATGGCTACACCTTC

v_call: TRBV4-1
j_call: TRBJ2-5
d_call: NA
clone_size: NA
cdr3_aa: CASSQGPGRETQYF
cdr3_nt: TGCGCCAGCAGCCAAGGCCCAGGGAGGGAGACCCAGTACTTC

v_call: TRBV19
j_call: TRBJ2-6
d_call: NA
clone_size: NA
cdr3_aa: CASTFRVSGANVLTF
cdr3_nt: TGTGCCAGTACCTTCAGGGTCTCTGGGGCCAACGTCCTGACTTTC

v_call: TRBV7-3
j_call: TRBJ1-1
d_call: NA
clone_size: NA
cdr3_aa: CASKKGMNTEAFF
cdr3_nt: TGTGCCAGCAAGAAGGGGATGAACACTGAAGCTTTCTTT

v_call: TRBV6-5
j_call: TRBJ2-7
d_call: NA
clone_size: NA
cdr3_aa: CASKRTESYEQYF
cdr3_nt: TGTGCCAGCAAAAGGACAGAGTCCTACGAGCAGTACTTC

v_call: TRBV28
j_call: TRBJ1-2
d_call: NA
clone_size: NA
cdr3_aa: CASWGGKGRIYGYTF
cdr3_nt: TGTGCCAGCTGGGGGGGTAAGGGGAGAATTTATGGCTACACCTTC

v_call: TRBV9
j_call: TRBJ1-5
d_call: TRBD1
clone_size: NA
cdr3_aa: CASSVGTGVVNQPQHF
cdr3_nt: TGTGCCAGCAGCGTAGGGACAGGGGTTGTCAATCAGCCCCAGCATTTT

v_call: TRBV6-5
j_call: TRBJ1-2
d_call: TRBD1
clone_size: few
cdr3_aa: CASSTGTGTSYGYTF
cdr3_nt: TGTGCCAGCAGTACGGGGACAGGGACCTCGTATGGCTACACCTTC

v_call: TRBV5-1
j_call: TRBJ1-2
d_call: TRBD1
clone_size: NA
cdr3_aa: CASTRTGANYGYTF
cdr3_nt: TGCGCCAGCACCCGGACAGGCGCTAACTATGGCTACACCTTC

v_call: TRBV2
j_call: TRBJ1-1
d_call: NA
clone_size: NA
cdr3_aa: CASTESHRYNTEAFF
cdr3_nt: TGTGCCAGCACTGAGTCACATCGTTACAACACTGAAGCTTTCTTT

v_call: TRBV9
j_call: TRBJ2-3
d_call: NA
clone_size: NA
cdr3_aa: CASSVVSEDTQYF
cdr3_nt: TGTGCCAGCAGCGTAGTAAGCGAAGATACGCAGTATTTT

v_call: TRBV28
j_call: TRBJ2-7
d_call: NA
clone_size: NA
cdr3_aa: CASSLWQTYEQYF
cdr3_nt: TGTGCCAGCAGTTTGTGGCAAACCTACGAGCAGTACTTC

v_call: TRBV7-9
j_call: TRBJ1-1
d_call: NA
clone_size: NA
cdr3_aa: CASSTGQNTEAFF
cdr3_nt: TGTGCCAGCAGCACCGGACAGAACACTGAAGCTTTCTTT

v_call: TRBV9
j_call: TRBJ2-2
d_call: NA
clone_size: few
cdr3_aa: CASNRADTGELFF
cdr3_nt: TGTGCCAGCAACAGGGCTGACACCGGGGAGCTGTTTTTT

v_call: TRBV2
j_call: TRBJ1-2
d_call: NA
clone_size: NA
cdr3_aa: CASSEALLASRVGYTF
cdr3_nt: TGTGCCAGCAGTGAAGCGCTTCTGGCTAGTCGCGTGGGCTACACCTTC

v_call: TRBV20-1
j_call: TRBJ2-2
d_call: NA
clone_size: NA
cdr3_aa: CSAYSTGELFF
cdr3_nt: TGCAGTGCTTACTCAACCGGGGAGCTGTTTTTT

v_call: TRBV2
j_call: TRBJ2-1
d_call: NA
clone_size: NA
cdr3_aa: CASSEYNEQFF
cdr3_nt: TGTGCCAGCAGTGAATATAATGAGCAGTTCTTC

v_call: TRBV6-1
j_call: TRBJ1-5
d_call: NA
clone_size: NA
cdr3_aa: CASSDLPRTEFNQPQHF
cdr3_nt: TGTGCCAGCAGTGATCTCCCCCGGACTGAATTCAATCAGCCCCAGCATTTT

v_call: TRBV28
j_call: TRBJ1-3
d_call: NA
clone_size: NA
cdr3_aa: CASSTYRVGNTIYF
cdr3_nt: TGTGCCAGCAGCACTTACAGGGTTGGAAACACCATATATTTT